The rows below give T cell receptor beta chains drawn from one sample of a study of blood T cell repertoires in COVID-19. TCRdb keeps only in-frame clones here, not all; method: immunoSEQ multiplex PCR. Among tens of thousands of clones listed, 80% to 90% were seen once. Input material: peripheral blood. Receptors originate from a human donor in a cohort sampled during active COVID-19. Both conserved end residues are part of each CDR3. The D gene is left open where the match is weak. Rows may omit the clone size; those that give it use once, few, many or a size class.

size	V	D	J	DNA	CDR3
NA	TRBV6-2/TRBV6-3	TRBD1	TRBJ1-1	TGTGCCAGCAGTGATAAGACAGGGCCTATGAACACTGAAGCTTTCTTT	CASSDKTGPMNTEAFF
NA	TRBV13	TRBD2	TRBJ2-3	TGTGCCAGCAGCCCTCGGGTAGCGGGAGGGCCAGATACGCAGTATTTT	CASSPRVAGGPDTQYF
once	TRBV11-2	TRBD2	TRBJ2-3	TGTGCCAGCAGTCCCGTTAGCGGGAGGGCGGATACGCAGTATTTT	CASSPVSGRADTQYF
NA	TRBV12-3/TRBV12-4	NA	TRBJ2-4	TGTGCCAGCAGTCCAGTAGGGGTCAACATTCAGTACTTC	CASSPVGVNIQYF
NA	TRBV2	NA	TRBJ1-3	TGTGCCAGCAGTGGGTCGAGCTCTGGAAACACCATATATTTT	CASSGSSSGNTIYF
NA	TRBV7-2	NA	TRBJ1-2	TGTGCCAGCAGCCCGGCGGCGGGGTTTGGCTACACCTTC	CASSPAAGFGYTF
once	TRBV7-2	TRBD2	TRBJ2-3	TGTGCCAGCAGCAGACCTAGCGGGAATTCGCAGTATTTT	CASSRPSGNSQYF
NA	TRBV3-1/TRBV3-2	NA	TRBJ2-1	TGTGCCAGCAGCCGAACAGGGCCCTACAATGAGCAGTTCTTC	CASSRTGPYNEQFF
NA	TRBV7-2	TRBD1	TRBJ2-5	TGTGCCAGCAGCCTCCGGGACAGACAAGAGACCCAGTACTTC	CASSLRDRQETQYF
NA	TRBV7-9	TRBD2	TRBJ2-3	TGTGCCAGCAGCTCCGGGACTAGCGGGGGAAGCCCGGGCACAGATACGCAGTATTTT	CASSSGTSGGSPGTDTQYF
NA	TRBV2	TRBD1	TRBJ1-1	TGTGCCAGCAGTGAAGAAGGACAGGGGGCTGAAGCTTTCTTT	CASSEEGQGAEAFF
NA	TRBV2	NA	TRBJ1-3	TGTGCCAGCAGGACTCCGGGAGCGGGCTCTGGAAACACCATATATTTT	CASRTPGAGSGNTIYF
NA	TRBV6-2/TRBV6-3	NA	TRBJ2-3	TGTGCCAGCAGTGCGGGCCCCAGGTGGGGCACAGATACGCAGTATTTT	CASSAGPRWGTDTQYF
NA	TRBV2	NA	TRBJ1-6	TGTGCCAGCAGTCTCCCCCACAGACAGAGTTCACCCCTCCACTTT	CASSLPHRQSSPLHF
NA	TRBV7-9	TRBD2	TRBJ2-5	TGTGCCAGCAGTTTTTCTAGCGGGAGTGAGACCCAGTACTTC	CASSFSSGSETQYF
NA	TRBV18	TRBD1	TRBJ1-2	TGTGCCAGCTCACCGGGACAGAACTATGGCTACACCTTC	CASSPGQNYGYTF
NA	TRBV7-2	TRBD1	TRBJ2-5	TGTGCCAGCAGCTTATTCTCCGGACAGGGTAAAGAGACCCAGTACTTC	CASSLFSGQGKETQYF
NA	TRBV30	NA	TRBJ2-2	TGTGCCTGGTCTCGGGGCACCGGGGAGCTGTTTTTT	CAWSRGTGELFF
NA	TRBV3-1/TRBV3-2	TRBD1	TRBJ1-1	TGTGCCAGCAGCCAACGAGCACGCAGGGGGCACACTGAAGCTTTCTTT	CASSQRARRGHTEAFF
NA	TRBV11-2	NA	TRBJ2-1	TGTGCCAGCAGCCGAACTAGGAATGAGCAGTTCTTC	CASSRTRNEQFF
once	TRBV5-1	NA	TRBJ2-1	TGCGCCAGCAATATGGCGGGGAGCAATGAGCAGTTCTTC	CASNMAGSNEQFF
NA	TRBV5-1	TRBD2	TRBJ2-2	TGCGCCAGCAGCTTGGGGGTAGCGGGGTCCACCGGGGAGCTGTTTTTT	CASSLGVAGSTGELFF
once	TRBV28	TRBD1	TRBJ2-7	TGTGCCAGCAGTTTATTCTCCTGGACAGGCCGGTACGAGCAGTACTTC	CASSLFSWTGRYEQYF
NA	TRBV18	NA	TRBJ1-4	TGTGCCAGCTCACTAGGAGTTGCTAATGAAAAACTGTTTTTT	CASSLGVANEKLFF
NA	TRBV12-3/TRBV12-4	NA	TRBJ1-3	TGTGCCAGCAGTTTTGACAGACGAAACACCATATATTTT	CASSFDRRNTIYF
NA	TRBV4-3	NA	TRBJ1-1	TGCGCCAGCAGCCCTACATCAGACATGAACACTGAAGCTTTCTTT	CASSPTSDMNTEAFF
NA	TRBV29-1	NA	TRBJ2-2	TGCAGCTTTGCACTAGAGGGTGGCGGGGAGCTGTTTTTT	CSFALEGGGELFF
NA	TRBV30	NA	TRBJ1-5	TGTGCCTGGAGTCCGACAGCCCAGGGGCCCCAGCATTTT	CAWSPTAQGPQHF
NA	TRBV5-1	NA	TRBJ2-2	TGCGCCAGCAGCTTGGTTCATAGCGGGAACACCGGGGAGCTGTTTTTT	CASSLVHSGNTGELFF
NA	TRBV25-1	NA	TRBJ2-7	TGTGCCAGCAGTGAATGGAGGGCAGGCATGCTGGGCGAGCAGTACTTC	CASSEWRAGMLGEQYF
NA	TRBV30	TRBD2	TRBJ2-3	TGTGCCTGGAGTAACAGCGGGGACAGCACAGATACGCAGTATTTT	CAWSNSGDSTDTQYF
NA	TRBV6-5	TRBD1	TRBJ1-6	TGTGCCAGCATTCGGACAGGGCCGAATTCACCCCTCCACTTT	CASIRTGPNSPLHF
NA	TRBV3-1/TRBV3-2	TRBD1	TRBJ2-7	TGTGCCAGCACCCAATACGGACAGGGGGGTCACGAGCAGTACTTC	CASTQYGQGGHEQYF
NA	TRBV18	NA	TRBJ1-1	TGTGCCAGCTCCCGGAAACAGGATAACACTGAAGCTTTCTTT	CASSRKQDNTEAFF
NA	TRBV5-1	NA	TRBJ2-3	TGCGCCAGCAGCTTGGCAACAGATACGCAGTATTTT	CASSLATDTQYF
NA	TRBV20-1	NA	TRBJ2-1	TGCAGTGCTAGTGGAGCGGGACAGGCATTATACAATGAGCAGTTCTTC	CSASGAGQALYNEQFF
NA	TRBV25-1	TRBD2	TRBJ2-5	TGTGCCAGCAGTGACAGCTCTTGGGGGACCGGGGGGGAGACCCAGTACTTC	CASSDSSWGTGGETQYF
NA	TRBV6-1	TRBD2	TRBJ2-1	TGTGCCAGCAGTGACATAGCGGGGGGTAAGAGCTCCTACAATGAGCAGTTCTTC	CASSDIAGGKSSYNEQFF
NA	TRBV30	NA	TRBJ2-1	TGTGCCTGTTCCCAGTTCTACAATGAGCAGTTCTTC	CACSQFYNEQFF
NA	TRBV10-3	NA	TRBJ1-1	TGTGCCATCAGTGTGCAGGAGAACACTGAAGCTTTCTTT	CAISVQENTEAFF
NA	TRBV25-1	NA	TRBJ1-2	TGTGCCAGCAGTGAATATGGCTTTGGCTACACCTTC	CASSEYGFGYTF
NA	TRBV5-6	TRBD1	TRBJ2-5	TGTGCCAGCAGCAACCTGGACAGGGGGTACCAAGAGACCCAGTACTTC	CASSNLDRGYQETQYF
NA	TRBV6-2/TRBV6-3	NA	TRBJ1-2	TGTGCCAGCAGCAACCGACATGTGGTGGTCTATGGCTACACCTTC	CASSNRHVVVYGYTF
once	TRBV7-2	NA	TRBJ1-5	TGTGCCAGCAGCTCTACGGGAGGCAATCAGCCCCAGCATTTT	CASSSTGGNQPQHF
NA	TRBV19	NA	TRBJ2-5	TGTGCCAGTAGTATCGGGAGACAGGGAGGAGAGACCCAGTACTTC	CASSIGRQGGETQYF
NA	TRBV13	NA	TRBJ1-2	TGTGCCAGCAGCTCCCCGCAGGGGTCCCATGGCTACACCTTC	CASSSPQGSHGYTF